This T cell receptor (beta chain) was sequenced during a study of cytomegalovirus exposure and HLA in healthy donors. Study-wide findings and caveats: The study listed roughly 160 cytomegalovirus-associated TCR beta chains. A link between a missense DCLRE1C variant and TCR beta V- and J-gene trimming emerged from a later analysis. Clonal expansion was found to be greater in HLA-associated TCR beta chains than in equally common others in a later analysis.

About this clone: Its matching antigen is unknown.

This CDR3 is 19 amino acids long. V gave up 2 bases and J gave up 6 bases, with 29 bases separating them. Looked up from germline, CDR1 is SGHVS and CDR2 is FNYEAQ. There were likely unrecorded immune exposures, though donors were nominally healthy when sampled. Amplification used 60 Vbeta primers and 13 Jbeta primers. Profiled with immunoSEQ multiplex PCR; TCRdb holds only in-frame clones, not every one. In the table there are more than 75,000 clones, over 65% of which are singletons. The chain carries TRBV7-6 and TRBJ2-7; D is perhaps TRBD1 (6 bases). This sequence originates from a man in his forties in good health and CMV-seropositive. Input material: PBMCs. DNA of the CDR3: TGTGCCAGCAGCTTATTTGGTGGGTATAGGACAGCGGCCGAGAGCGAGCAGTACTTC. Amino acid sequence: CASSLFGGYRTAAESEQYF.